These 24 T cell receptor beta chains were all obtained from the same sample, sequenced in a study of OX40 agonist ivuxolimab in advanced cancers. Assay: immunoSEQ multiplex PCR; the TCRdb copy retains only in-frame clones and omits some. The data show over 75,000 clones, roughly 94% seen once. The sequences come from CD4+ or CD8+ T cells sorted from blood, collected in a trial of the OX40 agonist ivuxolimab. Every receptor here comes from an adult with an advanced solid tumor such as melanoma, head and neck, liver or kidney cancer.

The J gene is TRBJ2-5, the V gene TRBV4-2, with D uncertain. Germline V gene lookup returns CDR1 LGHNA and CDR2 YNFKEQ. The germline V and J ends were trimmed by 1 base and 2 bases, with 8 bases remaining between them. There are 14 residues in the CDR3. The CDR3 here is CASSQGPEQETQYF. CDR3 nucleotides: TGTGCCAGCAGCCAAGGGCCCGAACAAGAGACCCAGTACTTC.

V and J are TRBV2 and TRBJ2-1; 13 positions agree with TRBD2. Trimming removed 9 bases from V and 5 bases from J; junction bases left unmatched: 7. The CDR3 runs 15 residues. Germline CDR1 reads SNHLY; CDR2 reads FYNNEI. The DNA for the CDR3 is TGTGCCAGTGGACTAGCGGGGGACAACCACAATGAGCAGTTCTTC. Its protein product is CASGLAGDNHNEQFF.

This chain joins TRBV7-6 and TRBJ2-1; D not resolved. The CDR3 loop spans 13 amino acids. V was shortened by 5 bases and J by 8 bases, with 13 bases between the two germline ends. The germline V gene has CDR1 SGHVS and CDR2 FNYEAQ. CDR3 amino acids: CASSLELGDEQFF. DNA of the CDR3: TGTGCCAGCAGCCTGGAGCTTGGCGATGAGCAGTTCTTC.

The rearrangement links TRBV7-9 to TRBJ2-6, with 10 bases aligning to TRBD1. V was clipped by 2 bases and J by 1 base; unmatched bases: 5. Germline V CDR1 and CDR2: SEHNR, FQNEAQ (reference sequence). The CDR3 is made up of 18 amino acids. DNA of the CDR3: TGTGCCAGCAGCTTACGGACAGGGGGAGGTTCTGGGGCCAACGTCCTGACTTTC. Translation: CASSLRTGGGSGANVLTF.

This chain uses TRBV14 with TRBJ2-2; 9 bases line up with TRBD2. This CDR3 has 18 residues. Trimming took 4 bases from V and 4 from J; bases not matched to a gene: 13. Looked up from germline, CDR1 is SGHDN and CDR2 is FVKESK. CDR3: CASSPSSLREGSTGELFF. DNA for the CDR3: TGTGCCAGCAGCCCATCTTCTTTGCGGGAGGGTAGCACCGGGGAGCTGTTTTTT.

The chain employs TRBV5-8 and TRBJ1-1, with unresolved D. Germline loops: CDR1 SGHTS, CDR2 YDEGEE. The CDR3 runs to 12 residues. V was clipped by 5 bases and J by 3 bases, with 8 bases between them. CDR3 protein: CASSLTHTEAFF. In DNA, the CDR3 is TGTGCCAGCAGTCTCACCCACACTGAAGCTTTCTTT.

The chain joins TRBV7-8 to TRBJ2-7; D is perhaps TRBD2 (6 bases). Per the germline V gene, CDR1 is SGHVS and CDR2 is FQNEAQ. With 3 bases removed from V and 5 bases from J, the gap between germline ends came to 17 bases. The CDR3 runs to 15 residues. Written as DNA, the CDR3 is TGTGCCAGCAGCTTGAACGGGGGATCCCCAAACGAGCAGTACTTC. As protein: CASSLNGGSPNEQYF.

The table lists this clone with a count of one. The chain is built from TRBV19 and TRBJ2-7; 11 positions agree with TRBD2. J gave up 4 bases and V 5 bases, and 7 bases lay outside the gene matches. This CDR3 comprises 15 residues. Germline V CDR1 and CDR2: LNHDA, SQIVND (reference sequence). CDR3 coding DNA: TGTGCCAGTAGTCCTGGGACTAGCGGAGGTTACGAGCAGTACTTC. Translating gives CASSPGTSGGYEQYF.

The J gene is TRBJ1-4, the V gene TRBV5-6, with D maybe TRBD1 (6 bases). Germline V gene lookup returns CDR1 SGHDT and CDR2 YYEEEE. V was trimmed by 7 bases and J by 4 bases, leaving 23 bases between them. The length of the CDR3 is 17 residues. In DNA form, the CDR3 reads TGTGCCAGCGGACGTTCCCGAGGGGGACCACGTAATGAAAAACTGTTTTTT. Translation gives CASGRSRGGPRNEKLFF.

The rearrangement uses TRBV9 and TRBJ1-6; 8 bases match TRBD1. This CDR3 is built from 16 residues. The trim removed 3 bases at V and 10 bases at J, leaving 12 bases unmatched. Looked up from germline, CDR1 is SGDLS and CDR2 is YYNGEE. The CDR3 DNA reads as TGTGCCAGCAGCGCTAAAGGACAGGGAAAAGGATCACCCCTCCACTTT. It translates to CASSAKGQGKGSPLHF. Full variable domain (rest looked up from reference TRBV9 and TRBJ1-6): DSGVTQTPKHLITATGQRVTLRCSPRSGDLSVYWYQQSLDQGLQFLIQYYNGEERAKGNILERFSAQQFPDLHSELNLSSLELGDSALYFCASSAKGQGKGSPLHFGNGTRLTVT.

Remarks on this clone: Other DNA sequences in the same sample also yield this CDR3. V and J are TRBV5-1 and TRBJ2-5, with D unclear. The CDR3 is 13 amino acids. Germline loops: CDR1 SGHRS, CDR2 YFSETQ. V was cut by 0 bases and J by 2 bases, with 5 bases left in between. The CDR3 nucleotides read TGCGCCAGCAGCTTGGGGGGTCAAGAGACCCAGTACTTC. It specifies CASSLGGQETQYF.

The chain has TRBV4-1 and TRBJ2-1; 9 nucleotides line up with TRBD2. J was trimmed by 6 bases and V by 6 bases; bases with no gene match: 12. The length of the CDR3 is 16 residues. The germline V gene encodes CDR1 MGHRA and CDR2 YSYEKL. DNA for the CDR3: TGCGCCAGCAGAGAAAAGAGCGGGGGGCAGGGCAATGAGCAGTTCTTC. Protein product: CASREKSGGQGNEQFF.

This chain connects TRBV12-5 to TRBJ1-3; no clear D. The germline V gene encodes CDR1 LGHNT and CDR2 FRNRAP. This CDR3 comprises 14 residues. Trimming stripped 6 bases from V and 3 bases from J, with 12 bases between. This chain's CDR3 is CASGPPSDGNTIYF. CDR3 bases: TGTGCTAGTGGCCCCCCCTCGGATGGAAACACCATATATTTT. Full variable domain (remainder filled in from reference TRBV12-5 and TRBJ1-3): DARVTQTPRHKVTEMGQEVTMRCQPILGHNTVFWYRQTMMQGLELLAYFRNRAPLDDSGMPKDRFSAEMPDATLATLKIQPSEPRDSAVYFCASGPPSDGNTIYFGEGSWLTVV.

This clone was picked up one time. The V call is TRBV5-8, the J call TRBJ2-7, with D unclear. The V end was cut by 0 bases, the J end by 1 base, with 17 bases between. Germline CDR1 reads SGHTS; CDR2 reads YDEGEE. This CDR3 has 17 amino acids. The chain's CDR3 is CASSLVVSVPASYEQYF. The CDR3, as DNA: TGTGCCAGCAGCTTGGTGGTTTCGGTTCCCGCTTCCTACGAGCAGTACTTC.

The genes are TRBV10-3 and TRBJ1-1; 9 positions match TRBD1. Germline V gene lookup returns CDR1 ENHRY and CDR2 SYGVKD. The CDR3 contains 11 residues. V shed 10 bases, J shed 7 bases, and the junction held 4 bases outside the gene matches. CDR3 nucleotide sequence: TGTGCCACCCAGACAGGGGGTGAAGCTTTCTTT. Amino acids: CATQTGGEAFF.

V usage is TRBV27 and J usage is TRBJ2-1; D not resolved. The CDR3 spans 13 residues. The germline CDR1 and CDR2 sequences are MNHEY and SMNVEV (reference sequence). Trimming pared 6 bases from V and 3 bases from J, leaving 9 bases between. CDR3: CASSKPGYNEQFF. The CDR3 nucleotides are TGTGCCAGCAGCAAGCCGGGCTACAATGAGCAGTTCTTC.

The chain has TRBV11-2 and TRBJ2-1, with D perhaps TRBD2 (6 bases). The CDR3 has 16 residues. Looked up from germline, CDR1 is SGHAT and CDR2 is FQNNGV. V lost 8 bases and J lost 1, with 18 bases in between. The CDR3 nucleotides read TGTGCCAGCGCTGCAACGGGAGCAGGGTCCTACAATGAGCAGTTCTTC. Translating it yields CASAATGAGSYNEQFF.

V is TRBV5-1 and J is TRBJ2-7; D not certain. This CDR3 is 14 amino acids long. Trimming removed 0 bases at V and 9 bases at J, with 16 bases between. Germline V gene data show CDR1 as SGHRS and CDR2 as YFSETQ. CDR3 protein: CASSLEAAQDGQYF. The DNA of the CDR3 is TGCGCCAGCAGCTTGGAGGCAGCCCAGGATGGGCAGTACTTC.

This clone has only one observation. The CDR3 here is CASSFGDRIYLYNSPLHF. CDR3 DNA: TGTGCCAGCAGTTTCGGAGACAGAATTTACCTCTATAATTCACCCCTCCACTTT. The chain uses TRBV28 and TRBJ1-6, with D tentatively TRBD1 (5 bases). CDR1 is MDHEN and CDR2 is SYDVKM in the germline V gene. CDR3 size: 18 residues. V shed 3 bases and J shed 3 bases, with 18 bases lying between them.

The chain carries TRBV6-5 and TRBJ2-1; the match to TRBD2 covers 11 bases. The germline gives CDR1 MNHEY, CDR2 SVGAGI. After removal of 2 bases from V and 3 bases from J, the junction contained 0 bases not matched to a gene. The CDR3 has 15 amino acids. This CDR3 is CASSYGTSGYNEQFF. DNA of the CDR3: TGTGCCAGCAGTTACGGGACTAGCGGCTACAATGAGCAGTTCTTC.

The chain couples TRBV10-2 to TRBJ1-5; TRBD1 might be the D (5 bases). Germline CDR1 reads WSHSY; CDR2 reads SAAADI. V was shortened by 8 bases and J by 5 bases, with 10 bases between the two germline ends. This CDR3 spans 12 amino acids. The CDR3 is CASRQGDQPQHF. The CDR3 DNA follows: TGCGCCAGCCGCCAGGGAGATCAGCCCCAGCATTTT.

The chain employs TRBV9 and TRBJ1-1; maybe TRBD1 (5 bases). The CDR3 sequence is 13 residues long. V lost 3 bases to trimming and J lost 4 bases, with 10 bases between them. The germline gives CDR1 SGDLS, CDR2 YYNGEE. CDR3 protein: CASSAGGLTEAFF. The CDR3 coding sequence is TGTGCCAGCAGCGCCGGGGGTCTCACTGAAGCTTTCTTT.

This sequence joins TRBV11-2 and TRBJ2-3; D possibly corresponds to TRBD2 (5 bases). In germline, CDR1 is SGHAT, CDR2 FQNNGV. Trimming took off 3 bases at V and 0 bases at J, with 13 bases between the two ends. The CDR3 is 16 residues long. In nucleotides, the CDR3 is TGTGCCAGCAGCTTCACCGGGGATTCTAGCACAGATACGCAGTATTTT. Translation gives CASSFTGDSSTDTQYF.

CDR3 protein: CASSVGAGVADTQYF. The CDR3 DNA reads TGTGCCAGCAGCGTAGGGGCGGGGGTTGCAGATACGCAGTATTTT. The V and J genes are TRBV9 and TRBJ2-3, with 7 nucleotides matching TRBD2. V was pared by 0 bases and J by 4 bases, with 5 bases of the junction left unmatched. The CDR3 covers 15 residues. Germline assignment: CDR1 SGDLS and CDR2 YYNGEE.